This T cell receptor (beta chain) was observed in a study of blood T cell repertoires in COVID-19. Libraries were prepared by immunoSEQ multiplex PCR; TCRdb keeps only in-frame clonotypes and omits some of them. The data show about 200,000 clones, with about nine tenths seen just once and roughly 2.2% held by the top ten. Per the germline V gene, CDR1 is SGHTA and CDR2 is FQGNSA. The ends lost 4 bases at V and 2 bases at J; junction bases unmatched: 3. The CDR3 consists of 15 residues. The genes are TRBV7-2 and TRBJ2-3, with 10 bases fitting TRBD2. The source is a woman between 50 and 59 years old with acute or convalescent COVID-19. Material: peripheral blood. CDR3 coding DNA: TGTGCCAGCAGCTCTAGCGGGAGTTACACAGATACGCAGTATTTT. This translates into CASSSSGSYTDTQYF.